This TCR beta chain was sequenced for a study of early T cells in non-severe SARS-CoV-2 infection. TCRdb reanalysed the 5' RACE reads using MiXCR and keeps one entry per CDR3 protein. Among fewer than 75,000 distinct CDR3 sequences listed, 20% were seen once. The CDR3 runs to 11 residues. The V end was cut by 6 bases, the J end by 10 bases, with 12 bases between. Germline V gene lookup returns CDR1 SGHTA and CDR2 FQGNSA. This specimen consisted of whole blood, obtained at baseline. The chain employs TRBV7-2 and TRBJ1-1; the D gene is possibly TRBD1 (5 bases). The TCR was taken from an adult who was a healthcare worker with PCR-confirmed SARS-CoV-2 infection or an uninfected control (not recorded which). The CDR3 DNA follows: TGTGCCAGCAGATGGGGGGGAGGAGCTTTCTTT. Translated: CASRWGGGAFF.